The source of this T cell receptor (beta chain) is a study of regulatory T cells in long-lasting Graves disease. General study points: Persistent disease exhibited a predilection for TRBV28, TRBJ1-2 and TRBJ2-5.

Arm-PCR of CDR3 regions and iRepertoire HTBI primers were the basis on which TCR beta libraries were built. TCRdb reprocessed the multiplex PCR reads via MiXCR and lists one record per CDR3 protein. Among a few hundred thousand distinct CDR3 sequences, 20% to 25% were seen once, and the ten largest hold about 29%. CDR1 is MGHRA and CDR2 is YSYEKL in the germline V gene. V was trimmed by 3 bases and J by 0 bases, leaving 15 bases between them. The CDR3 spans 17 residues. Time point given: persistent/refractory GD, antithyroid drugs over 5 years with positive TRAb. Extracted RNA from PBMCs served as the source of the TCR library. In the case of this clonotype: Its cognate antigen is unknown.

The sample was peripheral blood mononuclear cells (PBMCs), taken when the disease was refractory, from a patient treated with antithyroid drugs. This rearrangement joins TRBV4-1 to TRBJ2-4; tentative D call: TRBD2 (6 bases). This clonotype originated in a woman between 40 and 50 years old with Graves disease. This CDR3 is CASSQLATPLAKNIQYF. In DNA, the CDR3 is TGCGCCAGCAGCCAGCTAGCGACGCCCCTAGCCAAAAACATTCAGTACTTC.